Listed below are T cell receptor beta chains from one sample, sequenced in a study of regulatory T cells in long-lasting Graves disease. TCRdb called the multiplex PCR reads again in MiXCR, with one record for every CDR3 protein. Here the sample spans 400,000 to 500,000 distinct CDR3 sequences, around 15% being singletons. These same data were also listed under a study on T cells in Graves' hyperthyroidism and ophthalmopathy.

The sample here was peripheral blood mononuclear cells (PBMCs), taken at new diagnosis, from a patient treated with antithyroid drugs. Source of these receptors: a woman aged 50 to 60 with Graves disease. Each CDR3 is given with its conserved first and last residue. The order of the fields is CDR3 length, J gene, V gene, clone size, D gene, CDR3 protein, CDR3 DNA. The D gene is left open where the match is weak. Expanded clones are given a class, and other clones once, few, many or no size at all.

15 TRBJ2-7 TRBV19 few TRBD2 CASSGSSGSGYEQYF TGTGCCAGTAGTGGTTCTAGCGGGAGTGGCTACGAGCAGTACTTC
18 TRBJ1-6 TRBV12-3/TRBV12-4 many - CASSFHGTRGAYNSPLHF TGTGCCAGCAGTTTTCATGGGACCAGGGGCGCCTATAATTCACCCCTCCACTTT
14 TRBJ2-3 TRBV6-2/TRBV6-3 many TRBD1 CASRGTGPADTQYF TGTGCCAGCAGGGGGACAGGGCCCGCAGATACGCAGTATTTT
19 TRBJ1-6 TRBV18 few - CASSPSPATDISYNSPLHF TGTGCCAGCTCACCAAGTCCTGCGACAGACATCTCCTATAATTCACCCCTCCACTTT
15 TRBJ2-1 TRBV7-9 many TRBD2 CASSLPGTSHNEQFF TGTGCCAGCAGCTTGCCCGGGACTAGTCACAATGAGCAGTTCTTC
15 TRBJ2-3 TRBV20-1 many TRBD2 CSALGAGRGTDTQYF TGCAGTGCCCTTGGAGCGGGAAGAGGCACAGATACGCAGTATTTT
10 TRBJ2-7 TRBV3-1 many - CASGGHEQYF TGTGCCAGCGGAGGCCACGAGCAGTACTTC
13 TRBJ2-1 TRBV20-1 many TRBD2 CSASAGAYNEQFF TGCAGTGCTAGTGCGGGAGCCTACAATGAGCAGTTCTTC
15 TRBJ2-1 TRBV7-2 many - CASSVQGLTYNEQFF TGTGCCAGCAGCGTACAGGGACTCACCTACAATGAGCAGTTCTTC
15 TRBJ2-2 TRBV2 many - CASINIHTNTGELFF TGTGCCAGCATTAATATCCATACCAACACCGGGGAGCTGTTTTTT
16 TRBJ1-4 TRBV3-1 - - CASSQGGQRRNEKLFF TGTGCCAGCAGCCAAGGTGGGCAGAGACGTAATGAAAAACTGTTTTTT
18 TRBJ2-2 TRBV2 many TRBD2 CASSYLGLAGDYTGELFF TGTGCCAGCAGTTACCTCGGGCTAGCGGGGGACTACACCGGGGAGCTGTTTTTT
13 TRBJ2-1 TRBV29-1 - TRBD2 CSVGLAGAHEQFF TGCAGCGTTGGACTAGCGGGAGCCCATGAGCAGTTCTTC
16 TRBJ2-2 TRBV29-1 few TRBD2 CSVVGGVQGSTGELFF TGCAGCGTTGTGGGGGGGGTTCAGGGAAGTACCGGGGAGCTGTTTTTT
14 TRBJ2-7 TRBV12-3/TRBV12-4 many TRBD2 CASSGLAGAGEQYF TGTGCCAGCAGTGGTCTAGCGGGAGCAGGAGAGCAGTACTTC
20 TRBJ2-5 TRBV5-1 many TRBD1 CASSYPKRGRGSSTQETQYF TGCGCCAGCAGCTACCCTAAGAGGGGCAGGGGGTCATCCACCCAAGAGACCCAGTACTTC
14 TRBJ1-1 TRBV7-9 few - CASSFQTPNTEAFF TGTGCCAGCAGCTTTCAAACACCGAACACTGAAGCTTTCTTT
15 TRBJ2-2 TRBV20-1 - - CSARPLDANTGEMFF TGCAGTGCTAGACCTCTCGATGCGAACACCGGGGAGATGTTTTTT
15 TRBJ2-7 TRBV7-2 - - CASSLTGTNPREQYF TGTGCCAGCAGCTTAACCGGGACAAACCCCCGCGAGCAGTACTTC
16 TRBJ1-1 TRBV2 - - CASNGLMAARGTKAFF TGTGCCAGCAATGGACTAATGGCGGCCCGGGGCACTAAAGCTTTCTTT
12 TRBJ2-1 TRBV18 - TRBD2 CASSPPSGREFF TGTGCCAGCTCACCACCGAGCGGGAGAGAGTTCTTC
16 TRBJ2-7 TRBV5-1 few - CASSFSPGLGIYEQYF TGCGCCAGCAGCTTTTCCCCTGGGCTAGGTATATACGAGCAGTACTTC
14 TRBJ2-3 TRBV20-1 many TRBD2 CSAAPGLAGDTQYF TGCAGTGCCGCCCCGGGGCTAGCGGGAGATACGCAGTATTTT
15 TRBJ2-3 TRBV3-1 many - CASSQAGGSGDTQYF TGTGCCAGCAGCCAAGCTGGGGGAAGTGGAGATACGCAGTATTTT
13 TRBJ1-1 TRBV29-1 - - CSTSYQLNTEAFF TGCAGCACTTCCTACCAATTGAACACTGAAGCTTTCTTT